Here is one T cell receptor beta chain with its context. Its antigen remains unknown. These data belong to a study of monozygotic twins with inflammatory bowel disease. Donors each contributed one blood sample measuring under 3 ml. Germline values: CDR1 SGHKS, CDR2 YYEKEE (reference sequence). The CDR3 runs 14 residues. The template-switching step introduced UMIs that carried a 6-nucleotide sample barcode. For each CDR3 protein, TCRdb gives one entry from its re-call of the 5' RACE reads, without DNA. The sample table sets out 400,000 to 500,000 distinct CDR3 sequences. Findings and limits, study-wide: Clonotypes shared with others were fewer in IBD patients than in healthy twins, especially with disease activity. IBD patients displayed reduced TCRbeta diversity (inverse Simpson) when set against healthy co-twins.

This TCR came from a human donor with ulcerative colitis or Crohn's disease, or a healthy co-twin of an affected twin (not recorded which). Sequenced sample: blood. The chain employs TRBV5-5 and TRBJ2-1; TCRdb outputs TRBD2, but without DNA this stays unchecked. The CDR3 spells CASSYGSGEYEQFF.